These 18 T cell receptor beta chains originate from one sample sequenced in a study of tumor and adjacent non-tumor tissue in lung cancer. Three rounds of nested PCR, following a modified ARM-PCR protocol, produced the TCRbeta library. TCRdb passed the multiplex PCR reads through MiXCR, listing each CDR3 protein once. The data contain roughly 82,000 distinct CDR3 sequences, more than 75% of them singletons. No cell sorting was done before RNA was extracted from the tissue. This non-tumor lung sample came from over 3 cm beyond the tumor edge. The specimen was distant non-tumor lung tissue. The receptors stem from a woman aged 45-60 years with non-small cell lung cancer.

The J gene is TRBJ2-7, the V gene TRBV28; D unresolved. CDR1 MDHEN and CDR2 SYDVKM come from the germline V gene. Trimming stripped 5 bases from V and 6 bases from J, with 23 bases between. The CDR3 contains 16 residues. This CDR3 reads CASSQPSRTVRGEQYF. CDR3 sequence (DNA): TGTGCCAGCAGTCAACCGTCCCGCACGGTGCGAGGCGAGCAGTACTTC.

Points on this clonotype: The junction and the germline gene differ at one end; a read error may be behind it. Written as DNA, the CDR3 is TGTTCCAGCAGTTTAGGGGCAGGGAGAAACACCGGGGAGCTGTTTTTT. As protein: CSSSLGAGRNTGELFF. This chain connects TRBV12-3 or TRBV12-4 to TRBJ2-2; D assignment may be TRBD1 or TRBD2 (5 bases each). CDR3 length: 16 amino acids.

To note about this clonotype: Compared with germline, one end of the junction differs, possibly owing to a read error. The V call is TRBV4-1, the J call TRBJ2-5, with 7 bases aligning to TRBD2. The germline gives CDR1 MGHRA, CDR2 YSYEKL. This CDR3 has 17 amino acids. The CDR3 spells CASNQDLGLAGKETQYF. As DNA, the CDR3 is TGCGCCAGCAACCAAGATTTGGGGTTAGCGGGCAAAGAGACCCAGTACTTC.

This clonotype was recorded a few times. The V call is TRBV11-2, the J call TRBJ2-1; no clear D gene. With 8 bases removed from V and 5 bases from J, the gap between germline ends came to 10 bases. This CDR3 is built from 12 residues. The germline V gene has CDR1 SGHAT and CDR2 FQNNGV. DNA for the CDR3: TGTGCCAGCCGGAGCAGGAACAATGAGCAGTTCTTC. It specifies CASRSRNNEQFF.

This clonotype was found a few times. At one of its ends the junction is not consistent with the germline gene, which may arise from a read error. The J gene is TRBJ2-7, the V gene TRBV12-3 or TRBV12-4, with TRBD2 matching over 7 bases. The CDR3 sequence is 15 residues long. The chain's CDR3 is CVSSRPWGGSYEQYF. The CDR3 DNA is TGTGTCAGCAGCCGTCCGTGGGGGGGGTCCTACGAGCAGTACTTC.

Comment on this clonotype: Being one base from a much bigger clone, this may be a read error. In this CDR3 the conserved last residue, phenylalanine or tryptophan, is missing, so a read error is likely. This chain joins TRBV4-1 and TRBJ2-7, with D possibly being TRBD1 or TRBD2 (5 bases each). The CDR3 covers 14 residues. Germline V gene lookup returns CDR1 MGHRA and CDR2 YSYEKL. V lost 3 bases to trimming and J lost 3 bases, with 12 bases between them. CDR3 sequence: CASSQQRGGYEQYL. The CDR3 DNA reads TGCGCCAGCAGCCAGCAGAGGGGCGGCTACGAGCAGTACCTC.

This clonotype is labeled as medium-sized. The CDR3 region has the DNA TGCAGCGTTGAAGATCCGAATAGGCGGACCTACAATGAGCAGTTCTTC. It translates to CSVEDPNRRTYNEQFF. The J gene is TRBJ2-1, the V gene TRBV29-1, with no clear D. The CDR3 is made up of 16 amino acids. CDR1 SQVTM and CDR2 ANQGSEA come from the germline V gene. V was shortened by 0 bases and J by 2 bases, with 14 bases between the two germline ends.

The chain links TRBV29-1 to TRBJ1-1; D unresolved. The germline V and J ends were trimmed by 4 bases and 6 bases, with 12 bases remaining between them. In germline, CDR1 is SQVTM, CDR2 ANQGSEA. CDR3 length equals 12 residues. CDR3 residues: CSVGRRISEAFF. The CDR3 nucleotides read TGCAGCGTTGGGCGGCGGATCTCTGAAGCTTTCTTT. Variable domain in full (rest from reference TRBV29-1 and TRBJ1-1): SAVISQKPSRDICQRGTSLTIQCQVDSQVTMMFWYRQQPGQSLTLIATANQGSEATYESGFVIDKFPISRPNLTFSTLTVSNMSPEDSSIYLCSVGRRISEAFFGQGTRLTVV.

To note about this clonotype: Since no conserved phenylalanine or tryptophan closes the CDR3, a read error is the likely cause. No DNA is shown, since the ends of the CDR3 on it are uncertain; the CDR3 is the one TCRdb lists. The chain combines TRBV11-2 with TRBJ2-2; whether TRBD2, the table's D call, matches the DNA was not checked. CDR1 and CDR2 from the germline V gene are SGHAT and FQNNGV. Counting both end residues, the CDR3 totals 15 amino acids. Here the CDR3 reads CASSLDSGGSGELFS.

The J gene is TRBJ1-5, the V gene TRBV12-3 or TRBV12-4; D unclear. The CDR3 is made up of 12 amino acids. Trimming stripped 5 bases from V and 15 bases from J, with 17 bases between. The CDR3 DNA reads TGTGCCAGCAGTACCGTCAATCAGCCTCGGCATTTT. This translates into CASSTVNQPRHF.

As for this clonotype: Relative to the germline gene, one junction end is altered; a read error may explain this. The CDR3 is CASSQGGTAMGEQFF. The CDR3 region has the DNA TGCGCCAGCAGCCAGGGCGGGACGGCGATGGGTGAGCAATTCTTC. This chain links TRBV5-1 with TRBJ2-1, with D perhaps matching TRBD2 (6 bases). This CDR3 is 15 amino acids long. Germline CDR1 reads SGHRS; CDR2 reads YFSETQ.

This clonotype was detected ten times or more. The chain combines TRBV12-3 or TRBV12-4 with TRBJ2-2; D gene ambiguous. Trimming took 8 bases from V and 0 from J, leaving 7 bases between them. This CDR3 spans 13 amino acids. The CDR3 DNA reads TGTGCCAGCTCGTGGTCGAACACCGGGGAGCTGTTTTTT. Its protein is CASSWSNTGELFF.

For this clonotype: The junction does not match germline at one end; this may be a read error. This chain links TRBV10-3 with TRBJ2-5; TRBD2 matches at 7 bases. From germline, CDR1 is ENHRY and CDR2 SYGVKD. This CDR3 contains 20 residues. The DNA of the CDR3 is TGTGCCATCAGTAAGTCAGTGGGGGACTGGCGGGAGACTACAGAAGAGACCCAGTACTTC. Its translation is CAISKSVGDWRETTEETQYF.

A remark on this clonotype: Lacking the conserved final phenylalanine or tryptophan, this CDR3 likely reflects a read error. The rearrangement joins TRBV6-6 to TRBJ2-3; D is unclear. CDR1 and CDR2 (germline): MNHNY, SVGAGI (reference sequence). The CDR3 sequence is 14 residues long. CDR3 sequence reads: CASTEDSTTDTQYY. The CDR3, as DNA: TGTGCCAGCACCGAAGATAGCACCACAGACACGCAGTATTAT.

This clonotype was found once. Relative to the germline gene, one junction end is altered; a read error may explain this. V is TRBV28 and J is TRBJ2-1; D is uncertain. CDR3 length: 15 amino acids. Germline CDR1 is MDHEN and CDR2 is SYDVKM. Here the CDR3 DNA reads TGTACCAGCAGTTTCGTTCTTAGCTCCTACAATGAGCAGTTCTTC. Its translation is CTSSFVLSSYNEQFF.

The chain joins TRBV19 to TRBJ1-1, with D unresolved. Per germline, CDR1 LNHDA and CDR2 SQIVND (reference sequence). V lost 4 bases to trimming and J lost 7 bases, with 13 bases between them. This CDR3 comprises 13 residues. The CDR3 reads CASSTGPRREAFF. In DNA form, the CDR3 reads TGTGCCAGTAGTACTGGACCTAGACGTGAAGCTTTCTTT.

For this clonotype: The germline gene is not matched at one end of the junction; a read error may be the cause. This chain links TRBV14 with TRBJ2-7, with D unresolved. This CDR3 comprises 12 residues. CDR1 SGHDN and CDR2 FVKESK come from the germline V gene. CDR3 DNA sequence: TGTGCCAGCGGCCAAGTGTACCGCGAGCAGTATTTC. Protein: CASGQVYREQYF.

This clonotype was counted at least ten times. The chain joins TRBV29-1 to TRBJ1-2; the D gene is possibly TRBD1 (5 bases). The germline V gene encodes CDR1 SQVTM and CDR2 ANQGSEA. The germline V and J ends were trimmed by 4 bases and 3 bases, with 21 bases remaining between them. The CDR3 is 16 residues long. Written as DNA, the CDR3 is TGCAGCGTTGTTGGGTCCGCCTATGGGGGGGACTATGGCTACACCTTC. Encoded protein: CSVVGSAYGGDYGYTF.